There are many counts of the clone carrying this T cell receptor beta chain. Diagnosis used clinical symptoms, serum thyroxine, TRAb, thyroid ultrasound and orbital computed tomography. PBMCs were obtained from roughly 9.5 ml of fresh peripheral blood. Amplification targeted the TCR beta CDR3 regions, with RNA transcripts as the source material. An opening RT-PCR round employed HTBI primers and preceded a second-round multiplex PCR. One entry per CDR3 protein results from TCRdb running MiXCR on the multiplex PCR reads. The repertoire holds about 480,000 distinct CDR3 sequences, with 13% to 15% as singletons. The data derive from a study of Graves' ophthalmopathy and Graves' hyperthyroidism. Sequenced sample: blood. The source of this sequence is a young woman with Graves' ophthalmopathy.

CDR3 amino acids: CASSQDRVGNQPQHF. DNA of the CDR3: TGTGCCAGCAGCCAGGACAGGGTTGGCAATCAGCCCCAGCATTTT. This rearrangement joins TRBV4-2 to TRBJ1-5; TRBD1 agrees at 8 bases. This CDR3 comprises 15 residues. The ends lost 3 bases at V and 2 bases at J; junction bases unmatched: 3. CDR1 and CDR2 (germline): LGHNA, YNFKEQ.